The 8 T cell receptor beta chains reported below all come from one sample, sequenced in a study of blood T cell repertoires in COVID-19. Sequencing used immunoSEQ multiplex PCR; TCRdb keeps in-frame clones, though not all of them. This table holds approximately 130,000 clones, over 80% found once. What was sequenced was PBMCs or T cells enriched from blood (not recorded which). The receptors come from a man in his thirties or forties who had recovered from COVID-19.

The chain uses TRBV5-4 and TRBJ2-3; 7 nucleotides align to TRBD1. J gave up 3 bases and V 4 bases, and 14 bases lay outside the gene matches. CDR3 size: 17 residues. The germline CDR1 and CDR2 sequences are SGHNT and YYREEE (reference sequence). CDR3 in amino acids: CASSPGGSNDRTDTQYF. The CDR3 nucleotides read TGTGCCAGCAGCCCAGGGGGTAGCAACGATAGAACAGATACGCAGTATTTT.

V gene TRBV28 combines with J gene TRBJ1-5; D is possibly TRBD1 (5 bases). Trimming took 1 base from V and 6 from J, leaving 7 bases between them. This CDR3 has 13 residues. Germline CDR1 and CDR2: MDHEN and SYDVKM. The CDR3, as DNA: TGTGCCAGCAGTTTATCAGGGCTTCAGCCCCAGCATTTT. The encoded protein is CASSLSGLQPQHF.

The CDR3 DNA sequence: TGTGCCAGCTCACCACCGGAAGTCCGGGGTCACTATGGCTACACCTTC. It codes for CASSPPEVRGHYGYTF. The rearrangement joins TRBV18 to TRBJ1-2; D is undetermined. The ends were cut back, 0 bases at V and 3 bases at J, with 14 bases in the middle. The V gene's germline CDR1 is KGHSH and CDR2 LQKENI. This CDR3 comprises 16 residues.

The J gene is TRBJ2-2, the V gene TRBV19, with 12 positions matching TRBD2. Unmatched junction bases numbered 5, after V lost 6 bases and J lost 3 bases. The CDR3 runs to 16 residues. Germline V gene data show CDR1 as LNHDA and CDR2 as SQIVND (reference sequence). The CDR3 here is CASSRLAGAHTGELFF. In DNA, the CDR3 is TGTGCCAGTAGCAGACTAGCGGGAGCCCACACCGGGGAGCTGTTTTTT.

The rearrangement joins TRBV29-1 to TRBJ1-3, with 10 bases lining up with TRBD1. V was pared by 4 bases and J by 16 bases, with 10 bases of the junction left unmatched. There are 12 residues in the CDR3. CDR1 is SQVTM, CDR2 ANQGSEA, per germline. The CDR3 loop is CSVVEGPGQGYF. The CDR3 region has the DNA TGCAGCGTTGTGGAAGGTCCGGGACAGGGGTATTTT.

The chain joins TRBV7-9 to TRBJ1-1; maybe TRBD1 (6 bases). V was cut by 5 bases and J by 4 bases, with 11 bases left in between. CDR3 length: 13 amino acids. Germline V lookup: CDR1 SEHNR, CDR2 FQNEAQ (reference sequence). Written as DNA, the CDR3 is TGTGCCAGCAGCGCTACAGGGACCACTGAAGCTTTCTTT. This codes for CASSATGTTEAFF. Complete variable domain (other parts from reference TRBV7-9 and TRBJ1-1): DTGVSQNPRHKITKRGQNVTFRCDPISEHNRLYWYRQTLGQGPEFLTYFQNEAQLEKSRLLSDRFSAERPKGSFSTLEIQRTEQGDSAMYLCASSATGTTEAFFGQGTRLTVV.

This clone was observed a handful of times. The V call is TRBV7-9, the J call TRBJ2-3; 10 bases map to TRBD1. Germline trimming cut 3 bases from V and 4 bases from J; bases unmatched to any gene: 16. CDR3 length: 19 residues. Per germline, CDR1 SEHNR and CDR2 FQNEAQ (reference sequence). As DNA, the CDR3 is TGTGCCAGCAGCTTCCGCGACCGGGGACAGGGGACGAGGGCAGATACGCAGTATTTT. Protein sequence: CASSFRDRGQGTRADTQYF.

The V and J genes are TRBV9 and TRBJ1-2, with a weak D call TRBD1 (5 bases). Germline CDR1 and CDR2: SGDLS and YYNGEE. This CDR3 is built from 14 residues. The V gene lost 3 bases and the J gene lost 5 bases, with 14 bases spanning the gap. CDR3 in DNA: TGTGCCAGCAGCGCCCCAGGGAGGCGGTATGGCTACACCTTC. Translation: CASSAPGRRYGYTF. The full variable domain, its missing parts supplied by reference TRBV9 and TRBJ1-2, is DSGVTQTPKHLITATGQRVTLRCSPRSGDLSVYWYQQSLDQGLQFLIQYYNGEERAKGNILERFSAQQFPDLHSELNLSSLELGDSALYFCASSAPGRRYGYTFGSGTRLTVV.